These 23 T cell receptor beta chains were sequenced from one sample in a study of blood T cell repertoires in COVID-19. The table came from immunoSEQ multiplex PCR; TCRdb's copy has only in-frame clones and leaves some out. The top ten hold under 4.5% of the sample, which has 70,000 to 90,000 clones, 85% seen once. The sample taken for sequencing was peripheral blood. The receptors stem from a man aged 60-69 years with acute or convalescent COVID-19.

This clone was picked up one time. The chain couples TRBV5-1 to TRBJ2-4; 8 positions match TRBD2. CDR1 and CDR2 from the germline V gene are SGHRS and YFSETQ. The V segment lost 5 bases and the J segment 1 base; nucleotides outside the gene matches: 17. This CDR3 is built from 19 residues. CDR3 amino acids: CASSGGVPTGLGAKNIQYF. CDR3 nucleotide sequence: TGCGCCAGCAGTGGGGGTGTCCCCACGGGACTAGGGGCCAAAAACATTCAGTACTTC.

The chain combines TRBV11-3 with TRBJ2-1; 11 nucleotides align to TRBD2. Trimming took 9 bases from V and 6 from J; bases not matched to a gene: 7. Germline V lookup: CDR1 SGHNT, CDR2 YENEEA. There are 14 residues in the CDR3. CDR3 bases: TGTGCCAGTAAGACTAGCGGGGTAAGCAATGAGCAGTTCTTC. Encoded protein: CASKTSGVSNEQFF.

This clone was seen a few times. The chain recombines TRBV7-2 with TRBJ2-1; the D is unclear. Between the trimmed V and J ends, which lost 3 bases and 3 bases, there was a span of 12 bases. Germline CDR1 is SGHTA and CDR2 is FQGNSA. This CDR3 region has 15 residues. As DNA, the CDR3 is TGTGCCAGCAGCTTCGGTGCGGAACTCTACAATGAGCAGTTCTTC. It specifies CASSFGAELYNEQFF.

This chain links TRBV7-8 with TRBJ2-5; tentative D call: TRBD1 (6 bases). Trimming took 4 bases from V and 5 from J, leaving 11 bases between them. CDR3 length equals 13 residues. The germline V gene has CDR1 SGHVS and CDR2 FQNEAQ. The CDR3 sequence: CASSWDIRETQYF. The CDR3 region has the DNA TGTGCCAGCAGCTGGGACATCCGGGAGACCCAGTACTTC.

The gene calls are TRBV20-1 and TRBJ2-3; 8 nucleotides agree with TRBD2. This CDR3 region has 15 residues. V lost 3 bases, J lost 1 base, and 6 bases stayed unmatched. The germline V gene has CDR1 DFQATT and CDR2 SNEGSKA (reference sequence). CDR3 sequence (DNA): TGCAGTGCTAGTAACTGGCGGGAGGGCACAGATACGCAGTATTTT. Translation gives CSASNWREGTDTQYF.

This chain's CDR3 is CASRRDSTDTQYF. The CDR3 DNA reads as TGTGCCAGCAGGCGGGACTCCACAGATACGCAGTATTTT. This chain links TRBV12-3 or TRBV12-4 with TRBJ2-3; perhaps TRBD2 as D (6 bases). The CDR3 sequence is 13 residues long. The ends were cut back, 6 bases at V and 2 bases at J, with 9 bases in the middle.

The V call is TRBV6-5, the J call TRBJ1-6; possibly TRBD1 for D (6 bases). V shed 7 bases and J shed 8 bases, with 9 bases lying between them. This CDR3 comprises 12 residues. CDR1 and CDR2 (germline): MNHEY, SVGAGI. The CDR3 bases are TGTGCCAGCATTCAGGGGTATTCACCCCTCCACTTT. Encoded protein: CASIQGYSPLHF.

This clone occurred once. The CDR3 reads CASSGRDRVGETQYF. CDR3 nucleotide sequence: TGTGCCAGCAGCGGCCGGGACAGGGTAGGGGAGACCCAGTACTTC. V gene TRBV9 combines with J gene TRBJ2-5, with TRBD1 matching over 9 bases. From germline, CDR1 is SGDLS and CDR2 YYNGEE. The CDR3 contains 15 residues. Trimming removed 3 bases from V and 5 bases from J; junction bases left unmatched: 8.

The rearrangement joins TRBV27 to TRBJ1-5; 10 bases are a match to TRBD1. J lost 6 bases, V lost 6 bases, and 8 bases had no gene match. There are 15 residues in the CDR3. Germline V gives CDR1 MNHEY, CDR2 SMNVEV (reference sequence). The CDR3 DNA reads TGTGCCAGCAGACCGGGACAGGGGCCTTTTCAGCCCCAGCATTTT. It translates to CASRPGQGPFQPQHF.

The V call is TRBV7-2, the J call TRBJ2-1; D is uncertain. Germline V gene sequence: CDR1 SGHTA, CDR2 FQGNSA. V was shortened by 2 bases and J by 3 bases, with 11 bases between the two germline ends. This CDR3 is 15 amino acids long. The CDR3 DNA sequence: TGTGCCAGCAGCTTACTACTGGGCAACTACAATGAGCAGTTCTTC. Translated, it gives CASSLLLGNYNEQFF.

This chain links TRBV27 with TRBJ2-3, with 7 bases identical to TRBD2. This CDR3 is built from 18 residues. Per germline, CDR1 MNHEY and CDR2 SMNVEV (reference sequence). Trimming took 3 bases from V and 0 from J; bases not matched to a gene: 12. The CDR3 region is CASSFHRLAPTSTDTQYF. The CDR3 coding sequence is TGTGCCAGCAGTTTCCATCGACTAGCTCCTACCAGCACAGATACGCAGTATTTT.

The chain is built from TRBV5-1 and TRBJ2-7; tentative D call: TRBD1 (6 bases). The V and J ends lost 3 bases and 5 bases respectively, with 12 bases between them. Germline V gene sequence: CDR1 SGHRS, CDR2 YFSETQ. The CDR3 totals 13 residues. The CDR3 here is CASSSGTSHEQYF. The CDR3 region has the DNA TGCGCCAGCAGCTCCGGGACAAGTCACGAGCAGTACTTC.

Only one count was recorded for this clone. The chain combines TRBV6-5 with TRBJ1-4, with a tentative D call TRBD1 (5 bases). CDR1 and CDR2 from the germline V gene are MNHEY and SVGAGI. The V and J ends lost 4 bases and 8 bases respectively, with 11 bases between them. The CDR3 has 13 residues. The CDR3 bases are TGTGCCAGCAGTTCTCAGGGAGGGGAAAAACTGTTTTTT. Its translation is CASSSQGGEKLFF.

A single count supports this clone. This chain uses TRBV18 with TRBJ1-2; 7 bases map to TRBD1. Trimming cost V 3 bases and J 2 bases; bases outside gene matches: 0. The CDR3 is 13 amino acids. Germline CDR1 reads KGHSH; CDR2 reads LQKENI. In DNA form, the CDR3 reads TGTGCCAGCTCACCGACAGGGAACTATGGCTACACCTTC. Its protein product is CASSPTGNYGYTF.

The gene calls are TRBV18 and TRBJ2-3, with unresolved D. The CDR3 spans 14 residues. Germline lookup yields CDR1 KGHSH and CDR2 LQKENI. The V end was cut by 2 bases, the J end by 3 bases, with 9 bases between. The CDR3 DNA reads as TGTGCCAGCTCACCAAAAGCAAAGACAGATACGCAGTATTTT. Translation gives CASSPKAKTDTQYF.

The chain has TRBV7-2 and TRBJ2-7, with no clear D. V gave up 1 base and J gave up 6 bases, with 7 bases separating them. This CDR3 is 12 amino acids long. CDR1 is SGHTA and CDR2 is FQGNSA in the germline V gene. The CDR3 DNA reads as TGTGCCAGCAGCTTAGTGTTCGGCGAGCAGTACTTC. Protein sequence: CASSLVFGEQYF.

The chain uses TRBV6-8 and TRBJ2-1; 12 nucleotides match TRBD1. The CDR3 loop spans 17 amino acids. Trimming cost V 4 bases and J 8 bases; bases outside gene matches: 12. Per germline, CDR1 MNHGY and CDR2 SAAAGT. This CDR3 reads CASSLWPGTGGTDEQFF. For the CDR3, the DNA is TGTGCCAGCAGTTTATGGCCAGGGACAGGGGGCACAGATGAGCAGTTCTTC.

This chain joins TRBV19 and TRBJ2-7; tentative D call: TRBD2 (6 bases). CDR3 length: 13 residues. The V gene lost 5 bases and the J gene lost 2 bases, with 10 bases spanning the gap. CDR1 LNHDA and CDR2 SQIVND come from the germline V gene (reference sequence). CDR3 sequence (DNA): TGTGCCAGTAGTTTTGCGGGACCCTACGAGCAGTACTTC. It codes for CASSFAGPYEQYF.

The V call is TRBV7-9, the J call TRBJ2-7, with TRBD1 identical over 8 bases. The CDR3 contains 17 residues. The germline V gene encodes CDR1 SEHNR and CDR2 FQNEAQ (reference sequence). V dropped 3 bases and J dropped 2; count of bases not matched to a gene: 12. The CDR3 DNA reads TGTGCCAGCAGCTTCAGTCTAGCTCTGACAGGGGCCTACGAGCAGTACTTC. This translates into CASSFSLALTGAYEQYF.

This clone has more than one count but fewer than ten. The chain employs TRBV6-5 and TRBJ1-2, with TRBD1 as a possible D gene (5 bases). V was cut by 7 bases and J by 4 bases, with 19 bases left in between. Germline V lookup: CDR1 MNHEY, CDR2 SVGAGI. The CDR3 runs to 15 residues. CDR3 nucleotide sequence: TGTGCCAGCACCACTGGGGGGGGAGCTACCTATGGCTACACCTTC. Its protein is CASTTGGGATYGYTF.

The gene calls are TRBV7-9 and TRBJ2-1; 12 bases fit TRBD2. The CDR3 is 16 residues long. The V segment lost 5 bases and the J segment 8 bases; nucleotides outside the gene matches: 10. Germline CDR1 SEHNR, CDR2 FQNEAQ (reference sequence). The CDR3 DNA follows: TGTGCCAGCAGCCCACAGACTAGCGGGGGAAGGGATGAGCAGTTCTTC. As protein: CASSPQTSGGRDEQFF.

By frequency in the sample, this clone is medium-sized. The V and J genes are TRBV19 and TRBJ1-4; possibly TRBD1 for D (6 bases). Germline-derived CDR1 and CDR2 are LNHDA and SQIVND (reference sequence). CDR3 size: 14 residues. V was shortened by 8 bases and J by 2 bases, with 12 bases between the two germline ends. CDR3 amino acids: CASAPTGTNEKLFF. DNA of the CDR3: TGTGCCAGTGCACCCACAGGGACTAATGAAAAACTGTTTTTT. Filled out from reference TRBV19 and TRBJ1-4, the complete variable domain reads DGGITQSPKYLFRKEGQNVTLSCEQNLNHDAMYWYRQDPGQGLRLIYYSQIVNDFQKGDIAEGYSVSREKKESFPLTVTSAQKNPTAFYLCASAPTGTNEKLFFGSGTQLSVL.

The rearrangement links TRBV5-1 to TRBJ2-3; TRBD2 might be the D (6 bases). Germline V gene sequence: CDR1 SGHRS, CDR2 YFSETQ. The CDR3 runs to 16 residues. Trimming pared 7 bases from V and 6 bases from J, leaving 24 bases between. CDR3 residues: CASRVELGGPTDTQYF. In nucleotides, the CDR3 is TGCGCCAGCCGAGTGGAGCTGGGAGGCCCCACTGATACGCAGTATTTT.